This TCR beta chain was documented in a study of T cell responses to AZD1222 COVID-19 vaccine. The CDR3 is made up of 14 amino acids. Germline V gives CDR1 MNHNS, CDR2 SASEGT. V lost 2 bases to trimming and J lost 7 bases, with 14 bases between them. Overall study findings and caveats: There were repertoire samples only from the period after the peak T cell response. With dominance at 160-218 and 743-854, vaccine-associated CD4 TCRs spanned spike. Spike-specific TCR repertoires showed rising breadth and depth after two AZD1222 doses. Donors were largely white British and mainly female; clonal diversity was possibly underestimated.

About this clone itself: As yet, its antigen is unknown.

Repertoires were generated with immunoSEQ multiplex PCR, while TCRdb's copy carries only in-frame clones and drops some. Found here are 150,000 or so clones, about nine tenths of them singletons; the top ten hold 5.5%. Sequenced here: peripheral blood, sampled on day 0 of MenACWY control vaccination. V gene TRBV6-1 combines with J gene TRBJ1-2; no firm D call. This TCR was sampled from an adult in good health. CDR3 DNA: TGTGCCAGCAGTGAAAGATATAGGGTCGGTGGCTACACCTTC. As protein: CASSERYRVGGYTF.